This T cell receptor beta chain came from a study of read filtering for tumor transcriptome and immune sequencing (dated by TCRdb to the early 2020s). At the level of the whole study: Of the patients in the cohort, 17 were male and 14 were female, and their mean age was 65.9 years, with a range of about 47 to 85. Using the same bone marrow samples, the study ran both targeted immune repertoire sequencing and bulk whole-transcriptome sequencing and then compared the TCR repertoires from each method. By revised international staging, roughly eight patients were R-ISS I, about 17 were R-ISS II and over 5 were R-ISS III. One of the main goals was to work out a read-filtering strategy for immune repertoire data, in particular whether clonotypes backed by only a single read should be removed. TCR-region mapped reads per sample ranged from about 3.5 to 10.27 million with IR-seq versus only roughly 80 to 1273 with RNA-seq. Whole-transcriptome libraries were prepared with the TruSeq RNA Access Library Prep Kit after DNase treatment. General study outcomes and caveats: The sorted CD138-negative fraction was composed of a mixed bone marrow immune population rather than of purified T cells. Single-read clonotypes made up 80% to 85% of clonotypes but only roughly 3.5% of total reads in IR-seq, compared with roughly three quarters of clonotypes and around 45% of reads in RNA-seq. Compared with RNA-seq, IR-seq captured clonotypes at much higher depth and more reliably, and a smaller IR-seq throughput was enough to identify most shared clonotypes. The correlation between IR-seq and RNA-seq shared clonotype proportions was increased by removal of single-read clonotypes.

To note about this clonotype: Its antigen is not yet known. A single base is all that separates this from a far larger clone, so a read error is likely.

TCR libraries were constructed from approximately 360 ng RNA using the Immunoverse kit, and molecular barcoded adaptors covering alpha/delta and beta/gamma chains were employed. TCR library preparation used the same RNA that was used for transcriptome sequencing. Sequencing of TCR libraries was carried out on an Illumina HiSeq 4000 with 2 x 150 cycles. Processing in the source paper ran as follows. With MiXCR, TCR reads were aligned to human V, D, J and C references and assembled into CDR3 clonotypes, with quality filtering and error correction included. Clonotype counts and gene usage diversity were analyzed with the tcR package in R. Raw mapping reads were checked after the RNA-seq reads had been mapped by STAR aligner version 2.5.3a onto the human GRCh37 genome. To test the effect of sequencing depth on detected clonotypes, IR-seq fastq files were randomly downsampled using Seqtk 1.3. TCRdb took the public reads, trimmed them with fastp at Q25, ran MiXCR for clone calling and kept in-frame beta chains. Here each entry gathers all rows of one CDR3 protein and keeps the most common genes and DNA. Clone size and V and J calls follow TCRdb, not the original study. This sample holds approximately 140,000 distinct CDR3 sequences; 13% were observed only once. Clones ranked in the top ten supply 7.5% to 9.5% of the sample.

Bone marrow was sampled from every patient at the time of active disease. Bone marrow mononuclear cells were isolated by Ficoll-Hypaque density gradient centrifugation. To remove myeloma plasma cells, the cells were labeled with CD138 magnetic microbeads on a MACS separator, and CD138-negative cells were then collected by negative selection. Flow cytometry on an Attune NxT with CD138 antibodies was used to check the purity of the isolated cells. Total RNA was extracted with TRIzol reagent and quantified with a NanoDrop spectrophotometer. For each patient, the CD138-negative bone marrow sample underwent paired RNA-seq and IR-seq. The junction carries 17 bases between V and J, which are trimmed by 4 bases and 8 bases respectively. The germline V gene specifies SGHVS as CDR1 and FQNEAQ as CDR2. The CDR3 goes from the cysteine to the phenylalanine over 15 residues. Here the CDR3 DNA is all that survives: 45 bases in frame from base 1.

The rearranged segments are TRBV7-8 and TRBJ1-4; a tentative D call is TRBD1 (5 bases match). Sequencing was performed on a population of CD138-negative cells sorted from bone marrow. Sample cell subset or site, as interpreted from the label and publication: bone marrow mononuclear cells depleted of CD138+ plasma/myeloma cells by negative magnetic selection. The receptor was derived from a donor aged 40 or older with multiple myeloma. The CDR3 has the sequence CASSSRQGLREKLFF. The DNA is as follows: TGTGCCAGCAGCTCACGGCAGGGCCTAAGGGAAAAACTGTTTTTT.